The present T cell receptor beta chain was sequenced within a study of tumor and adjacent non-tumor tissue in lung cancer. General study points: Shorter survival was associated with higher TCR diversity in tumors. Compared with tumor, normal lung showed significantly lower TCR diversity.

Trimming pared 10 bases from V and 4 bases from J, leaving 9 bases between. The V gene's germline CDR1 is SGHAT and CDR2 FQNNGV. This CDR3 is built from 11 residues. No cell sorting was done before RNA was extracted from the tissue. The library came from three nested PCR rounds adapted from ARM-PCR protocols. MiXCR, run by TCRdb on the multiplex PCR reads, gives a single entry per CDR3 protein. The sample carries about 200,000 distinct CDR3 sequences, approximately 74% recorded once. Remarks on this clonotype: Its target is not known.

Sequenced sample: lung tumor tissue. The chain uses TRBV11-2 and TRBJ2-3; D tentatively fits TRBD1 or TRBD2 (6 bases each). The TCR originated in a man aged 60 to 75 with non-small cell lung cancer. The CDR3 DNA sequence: TGTGCCATAGGGGGGCCAGATACGCAGTATTTT. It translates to CAIGGPDTQYF. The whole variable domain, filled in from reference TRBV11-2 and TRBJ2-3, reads EAGVAQSPRYKIIEKRQSVAFWCNPISGHATLYWYQQILGQGPKLLIQFQNNGVVDDSQLPKDRFSAERLKGVDSTLKIQPAKLEDSAVYLCAIGGPDTQYFGPGTRLTVL.